This TCR beta chain emerged from a study of Tregs in tolerant kidney transplant recipients. Clones were read by immunoSEQ multiplex PCR, and TCRdb kept only the in-frame ones, dropping some. The sample lists about 90,000 clones; 93% were seen once. General study points: In tolerant patients, donor-specific Tregs outgrew total Tregs, suggesting antigen-driven expansion. Activated donor B cell expansion appeared to reveal the most relevant donor-specific TCRbeta repertoire. Nucleotide sequences could not be compared across some patients' samples due to primer changes.

As to this clone: The antigen is undetermined.

The nonmyeloablative bone marrow transplants came from related graft donors, with transient mixed chimerism. Germline V gives CDR1 SGHVS, CDR2 FQNEAQ. There are 15 residues in the CDR3. With 6 bases clipped from V and 9 bases from J, the junction kept 12 bases outside the gene matches. The sequencing here drew on CD4+ T cells from blood (PBMCs), taken 12 months after the transplant. V gene TRBV7-8 combines with J gene TRBJ2-1, with 9 bases fitting TRBD2. This TCR was sampled from a human patient who received a combined kidney and bone marrow transplant. Some T cells may trace back to the graft donor. The CDR3 DNA sequence: TGTGCCAGCAGATATATGAGAGCGGGAGGTAGTGAGCAGTTCTTC. Amino acid sequence: CASRYMRAGGSEQFF.